Listed below are T cell receptor beta chains from one sample, sequenced in a study of T cell responses to AZD1222 COVID-19 vaccine. Measured with immunoSEQ multiplex PCR; TCRdb has only the in-frame clones, and not every one. The sample carries some 150,000 clones, 75% to 90% recorded once. Sample: peripheral blood, taken on day 0 of AZD1222 vaccination. The origin of the receptors is an adult in good health. The CDR3 runs from the conserved cysteine through the conserved F or W. The D gene is left open where the match is weak. Clone size appears in some rows only: once, few, many, or a class for an expanded clone.

J: TRBJ1-6
D: .
size: .
V: TRBV14
DNA: TGTGCCAGCAGCCAAGCAGGTGTGGCCTATAATTCACCCCTCCACTTT
CDR3: CASSQAGVAYNSPLHF

J: TRBJ2-7
D: TRBD2
size: .
V: TRBV7-2
DNA: TGTGCCAGCAGCTTGTCGGGACTAGCGGTCTCCTACGAGCAGTACTTC
CDR3: CASSLSGLAVSYEQYF

J: TRBJ1-6
D: .
size: once
V: TRBV5-4
DNA: TGTGCCAGCAGCTTGGAGATGAGGCCATCCCTCCACTTT
CDR3: CASSLEMRPSLHF

J: TRBJ2-1
D: TRBD2
size: .
V: TRBV11-1
DNA: TGTGCCAGCAGCAGGACTGCTAGCGGGCTTGGCGATGAGCAGTTCTTC
CDR3: CASSRTASGLGDEQFF

J: TRBJ2-3
D: .
size: .
V: TRBV7-9
DNA: TGTGCCAGCAGCTTAGTCCAGGGCGCAGATACGCAGTATTTT
CDR3: CASSLVQGADTQYF

J: TRBJ1-2
D: .
size: .
V: TRBV28
DNA: TGTGCCAGCAGTTTTATCGAGGGGGTCTATGGCTACACCTTC
CDR3: CASSFIEGVYGYTF

J: TRBJ1-5
D: TRBD1
size: .
V: TRBV30
DNA: TGTGCCTGGAGTGTGGGACAGGGTCATCAGCCCCAGCATTTT
CDR3: CAWSVGQGHQPQHF

J: TRBJ2-1
D: TRBD2
size: .
V: TRBV5-1
DNA: TGCGCCAGCAGCCTTACTAGCGGGGGTCCCAGCTCCTACAATGAGCAGTTCTTC
CDR3: CASSLTSGGPSSYNEQFF

J: TRBJ2-7
D: TRBD2
size: .
V: TRBV28
DNA: TGTGCCAGCAGTTCCAGCCTAGCGGACTCCTACGAGCAGTACTTC
CDR3: CASSSSLADSYEQYF

J: TRBJ1-2
D: .
size: .
V: TRBV10-3
DNA: TGTGCCATCAGTGAGTCGGGGGCTGGCTACACCTTC
CDR3: CAISESGAGYTF

J: TRBJ2-7
D: TRBD2
size: .
V: TRBV28
DNA: TGTGCCAGCAGTTTTACAGCGGGGGGGCCCCGCTCCTACGAGCAGTACTTC
CDR3: CASSFTAGGPRSYEQYF

J: TRBJ2-5
D: TRBD2
size: .
V: TRBV13
DNA: TGTGCCAGCAGACTAGCGGGGGGTGACCTCCAAGAGACCCAGTACTTC
CDR3: CASRLAGGDLQETQYF

J: TRBJ2-3
D: TRBD2
size: once
V: TRBV7-6
DNA: TGTGCCAGCAGCTGGTCCAGCGGGAAGATGGGCGATACGCAGTATTTT
CDR3: CASSWSSGKMGDTQYF

J: TRBJ1-4
D: .
size: .
V: TRBV7-9
DNA: TGTGCCATTGGTAAAGGGGCTAATGAAAAACTGTTTTTT
CDR3: CAIGKGANEKLFF

J: TRBJ2-2
D: TRBD2
size: few
V: TRBV4-1
DNA: TGCGCCAGCAGCATCCGGACTAGCGAAAACACCGGGGAGCTGTTTTTT
CDR3: CASSIRTSENTGELFF

J: TRBJ1-2
D: TRBD1
size: once
V: TRBV7-9
DNA: TGTGCCAGCAGCTCCTGGGACAGGGCTGGACATGGCTACACCTTC
CDR3: CASSSWDRAGHGYTF

J: TRBJ2-7
D: .
size: .
V: TRBV15
DNA: TGTGCCACCAGCGAGGCAGGGGGGGGGCCCTACGAGCAGTACTTC
CDR3: CATSEAGGGPYEQYF

J: TRBJ2-2
D: .
size: .
V: TRBV9
DNA: TGTGCCAGCAGCGCCCTACAGACTCCAACCGGGGAGCTGTTTTTT
CDR3: CASSALQTPTGELFF

J: TRBJ2-5
D: .
size: once
V: TRBV28
DNA: TGTGCCAGCAGTTTGCCAGGGGGGAGGGAGACCCAGTACTTC
CDR3: CASSLPGGRETQYF

J: TRBJ1-4
D: .
size: .
V: TRBV11-3
DNA: TGTGCCAGCAGCTTAAGCCGACAGCCCTTAATTGAAAAACTGTTTTTT
CDR3: CASSLSRQPLIEKLFF

J: TRBJ1-1
D: .
size: .
V: TRBV5-8
DNA: TGTGCCAGCAGCTTCCCCCCCACTGAAGCTTTCTTT
CDR3: CASSFPPTEAFF

J: TRBJ1-1
D: .
size: .
V: TRBV5-1
DNA: TGCGCCAGCAGCTCGGGCCCGCGGGGGACGAACACTGAAGCTTTCTTT
CDR3: CASSSGPRGTNTEAFF

J: TRBJ1-1
D: .
size: .
V: TRBV5-5
DNA: TGTGCCAGCAGCTTGTGCGGACAGATGAACACTGAAGCTTTCTTT
CDR3: CASSLCGQMNTEAFF

J: TRBJ1-2
D: .
size: .
V: TRBV27
DNA: TGTGCCAGCAGTTCCGGGCCTCCCAGAGGCTACACCTTC
CDR3: CASSSGPPRGYTF

J: TRBJ1-2
D: TRBD1
size: .
V: TRBV19
DNA: TGTGCCAGTACTCTCACCGGGACAGGGAACTATGGCTACACCTTC
CDR3: CASTLTGTGNYGYTF

J: TRBJ2-7
D: .
size: .
V: TRBV5-1
DNA: TGCGCCAGCACCCCGCAGGGGAGCTCCTACGAGCAGTACTTC
CDR3: CASTPQGSSYEQYF

J: TRBJ1-2
D: TRBD1
size: .
V: TRBV6-5
DNA: TGTGCCAGCAGGCTCGAGACAGGGCTAGGATATGGCTACACCTTC
CDR3: CASRLETGLGYGYTF

J: TRBJ2-2
D: TRBD1
size: .
V: TRBV4-1
DNA: TGCGCCAGCAGCCTAGTCACAGGGGTGGATACCGGGGAGCTGTTTTTT
CDR3: CASSLVTGVDTGELFF

J: TRBJ2-7
D: TRBD2
size: .
V: TRBV6-5
DNA: TGTGCCGGCAGAGCGGGGGGGGAGCAGTACTTC
CDR3: CAGRAGGEQYF

J: TRBJ2-2
D: TRBD2
size: .
V: TRBV4-2
DNA: TGTGCCAGCAGCCAGGTTGCGGGGGGGAACACCGGGGAGCTGTTTTTT
CDR3: CASSQVAGGNTGELFF